The 2 T cell receptor beta chains listed next were all sequenced from one sample in a study of cytomegalovirus exposure and HLA in healthy donors. The study ran its PCR with 60 Vbeta and 13 Jbeta primers. The assay was immunoSEQ multiplex PCR, and TCRdb's table has in-frame clones only and misses some. Here the sample spans about 130,000 clones, approximately 68% being singletons. Sequenced input: PBMCs. The receptors derive from a man aged 25-40 years in good health and CMV-seropositive.

Regarding this clone: Given the absence of the conserved phenylalanine or tryptophan at the CDR3 end, a read error is likely. This chain uses TRBV7-2 with TRBJ1-2; 7 bases are a match to TRBD1. Germline V CDR1 and CDR2: SGHTA, FQGNSA. Trimming removed 3 bases from V and 4 bases from J; junction bases left unmatched: 8. The CDR3 sequence is 15 residues long. The CDR3 DNA is TGTGCCAGCAGCTTGGCCTCAGGGGGTGCCTATGGCTACACCCTC. Protein product: CASSLASGGAYGYTL.

The genes are TRBV2 and TRBJ1-1; D not certain. The ends were cut back, 2 bases at V and 1 base at J, with 11 bases in the middle. CDR3 length: 15 residues. Germline V lookup: CDR1 SNHLY, CDR2 FYNNEI. CDR3 residues: CASSESEIKNTEAFF. In DNA form, the CDR3 reads TGTGCCAGCAGTGAATCGGAGATAAAGAACACTGAAGCTTTCTTT. Full variable domain (rest looked up from reference TRBV2 and TRBJ1-1): EPEVTQTPSHQVTQMGQEVILRCVPISNHLYFYWYRQILGQKVEFLVSFYNNEISEKSEIFDDQFSVERPDGSNFTLKIRSTKLEDSAMYFCASSESEIKNTEAFFGQGTRLTVV.